This T cell receptor beta chain was identified in a study of cytotoxic CD8 clonotypes in ibrutinib-treated CLL. As regards this clone: The antigen is not known.

The study's findings and limits: Investigators sampled sustained-remission and progressing patients at differing times. Higher circulating CD8+ T-cell counts strongly accompanied higher baseline clonality, above age-matched healthy donors.

Libraries were prepared by immunoSEQ multiplex PCR; TCRdb keeps only in-frame clonotypes and omits some of them. The sample has 250,000 to 350,000 clones, roughly three quarters seen once. The junction had 5 bases not matched to a gene; V was cut back by 0 bases and J by 2 bases. Germline CDR1 and CDR2: SGHRS and YFSETQ. The CDR3 extends over 17 amino acids. This sequence joins TRBV5-1 and TRBJ2-1, with 10 bases lining up with TRBD2. This material consisted of PBMCs, taken at disease progression, from a patient treated with ibrutinib. This sequence originates from a human donor with chronic lymphocytic leukemia. The DNA of the CDR3 is TGCGCCAGCAGCTTGGCCCTAGGACTAGCGGCCTACAATGAGCAGTTCTTC. Its protein product is CASSLALGLAAYNEQFF.